The sequence of this TCR beta chain was determined in a study of cytomegalovirus exposure and HLA in healthy donors. General study findings and limits: Earlier analysis looked at TCR beta V segments, and most were productive about 87% or about 30% of the time. It was in a later analysis that TCR association rates were seen to vary by HLA locus, highest for DRB1 and lowest for HLA-C. Analyses of presence/absence relied on an assumption of roughly uniform sequencing depth across donors. Analysis was carried out at a later point, and it linked a missense DCLRE1C variant to TCR beta V- and J-gene trimming.

Use of 60 Vbeta and 13 Jbeta primers characterized the PCR. Libraries were prepared by immunoSEQ multiplex PCR; TCRdb keeps only in-frame clonotypes and omits some of them. The sample shows 250,000 or so clones, around 90% of them seen only once. The germline CDR1 and CDR2 sequences are SGHVS and FQNEAQ. V was clipped by 0 bases and J by 0 bases, with 11 bases between them. This CDR3 is built from 16 residues. Remarks on this clone: The antigen remains undetermined.

The specimen was PBMCs. The TCR comes from a girl aged 2 to 9 in good health and CMV-seronegative. The gene calls are TRBV7-8 and TRBJ1-1, with D perhaps TRBD1 (6 bases). This CDR3 reads CASSLALGQLNTEAFF. The CDR3, as DNA: TGTGCCAGCAGCTTAGCACTTGGACAGTTGAACACTGAAGCTTTCTTT.